Listed here are 18 T cell receptor beta chains from one sample, sequenced in a study of blood T cells in healthy people across ages. A sample-barcoded 5' primer and a J-beta primer mix were used in a second PCR of roughly 7 to 11 cycles. TCRdb reanalysed the 5' RACE reads using MiXCR and keeps one entry per CDR3 protein. The sample lists 800,000 to 950,000 distinct CDR3 sequences, approximately 32% occurring once. The sample also formed part of further work on T cells of mothers and their children.

Sequenced material: blood. The source of these receptors is a woman aged 40 to 55 in good health.

The chain employs TRBV20-1 and TRBJ2-1; the D call may be TRBD1 or TRBD2 (5 bases each). V was pared by 6 bases and J by 7 bases, with 19 bases between. The CDR3 covers 14 residues. Germline values: CDR1 DFQATT, CDR2 SNEGSKA (reference sequence). The CDR3 protein is CSASTGTMGNEQFF. In DNA, the CDR3 is TGCAGTGCGTCAACCGGGACGATGGGGAATGAGCAGTTCTTC.

This clonotype was observed a few times. J is TRBJ2-5 and V is TRBV7-2; D may match TRBD1 or TRBD2 (6 bases each). Germline V lookup: CDR1 SGHTA, CDR2 FQGNSA. V was shortened by 5 bases and J by 11 bases, with 21 bases between the two germline ends. The CDR3 is made up of 14 amino acids. CDR3 nucleotide sequence: TGTGCCAGCAGCGTGTGGGGGGCCACGGATGAGCAGTACTTC. Amino acid sequence: CASSVWGATDEQYF. The full variable domain, rest sourced from reference TRBV7-2 and TRBJ2-5, is GAGVSQSPSNKVTEKGKDVELRCDPISGHTALYWYRQSLGQGLEFLIYFQGNSAPDKSGLPSDRFSAERTGGSVSTLTIQRTQQEDSAVYLCASSVWGATDEQYFGPGTRLLVL.

This clonotype showed up just a few times. The chain has TRBV6-5 and TRBJ1-1, with D uncertain. V lost 2 bases, J lost 0 bases, and 13 bases lay in between. The length of the CDR3 is 16 residues. Per the germline V gene, CDR1 is MNHEY and CDR2 is SVGAGI. The CDR3 coding sequence is TGTGCCAGCAGTTACCGACTCGGGGAAGTGAACACTGAAGCTTTCTTT. This translates into CASSYRLGEVNTEAFF.

This sequence joins TRBV5-4 and TRBJ2-6, with TRBD1 matching over 9 bases. Germline loops: CDR1 SGHNT, CDR2 YYREEE (reference sequence). J lost 4 bases, V lost 4 bases, and 6 bases had no gene match. The CDR3 is made up of 16 amino acids. DNA for the CDR3: TGTGCCAGCAGCAGCCGGACAGGGGACGGGGCCAACGTCCTGACTTTC. This encodes CASSSRTGDGANVLTF. The whole variable domain, filled in from reference TRBV5-4 and TRBJ2-6, reads ETGVTQSPTHLIKTRGQQVTLRCSSQSGHNTVSWYQQALGQGPQFIFQYYREEENGRGNFPPRFSGLQFPNYSSELNVNALELDDSALYLCASSSRTGDGANVLTFGAGSRLTVL.

There are many counts of this clonotype. DNA for the CDR3: TGTGCCAGCACCCTGGGAGGCCGTGGGGTCCTGACTTTC. This encodes CASTLGGRGVLTF. The genes are TRBV12-3 or TRBV12-4 and TRBJ2-6, with TRBD2 as a possible D gene (6 bases). The CDR3 has 13 amino acids. The V and J ends lost 7 bases and 13 bases respectively, with 17 bases between them.

This clonotype was detected ten times or more. The chain couples TRBV5-1 to TRBJ2-3; D unresolved. Germline V gene lookup returns CDR1 SGHRS and CDR2 YFSETQ. V was cut by 0 bases and J by 6 bases, with 11 bases left in between. The CDR3 runs 14 residues. The CDR3 DNA follows: TGCGCCAGCAGCTTGGAGGCCGTATCCGATACGCAGTATTTT. Its translation is CASSLEAVSDTQYF.

This clonotype was found many times. The V gene is TRBV12-3 or TRBV12-4, the J gene TRBJ1-2; no clear D gene. The V end lost 4 bases, the J end lost 1 base, and 7 bases lay between the germline ends. The CDR3 loop spans 13 amino acids. As DNA, the CDR3 is TGTGCCAGCAGTTCCGAGAGTAACTATGGCTACACCTTC. Amino acids: CASSSESNYGYTF.

The V call is TRBV29-1, the J call TRBJ1-1, with D possibly TRBD1 on 5 matching bases. This CDR3 has 15 residues. Germline V gene lookup returns CDR1 SQVTM and CDR2 ANQGSEA. V was pared by 5 bases and J by 0 bases, with 16 bases between. The chain's CDR3 is CSVPETGVLNTEAFF. In nucleotides, the CDR3 is TGCAGCGTTCCCGAAACAGGAGTCCTGAACACTGAAGCTTTCTTT.

V and J are TRBV7-2 and TRBJ1-2; D gene uncertain. V was clipped by 5 bases and J by 2 bases, with 9 bases between them. This CDR3 is built from 13 residues. Germline CDR1 and CDR2: SGHTA and FQGNSA. CDR3 amino acids: CASSPRSNYGYTF. In DNA, the CDR3 is TGTGCCAGCAGCCCTCGATCAAACTATGGCTACACCTTC.

V gene TRBV2 combines with J gene TRBJ2-6, with 9 positions matching TRBD1. Germline-derived CDR1 and CDR2 are SNHLY and FYNNEI. The CDR3 sequence is 16 residues long. Trimming cost V 6 bases and J 2 bases; bases outside gene matches: 5. The DNA for the CDR3 is TGTGCCAGCAGCTTCACAGGGGGCGCTGGGGCCAACGTCCTGACTTTC. Translating it yields CASSFTGGAGANVLTF.

Only a few counts were recorded for this clonotype. The chain joins TRBV9 to TRBJ1-2; 8 bases match TRBD1. Unmatched junction bases numbered 7, after V lost 3 bases and J lost 6 bases. Germline V gives CDR1 SGDLS, CDR2 YYNGEE. The CDR3 extends over 14 amino acids. CDR3 DNA: TGTGCCAGCAGCGCGACAGGGGCGGCGGATGGCTACACCTTC. It yields the protein CASSATGAADGYTF. Variable domain in full (rest from reference TRBV9 and TRBJ1-2): DSGVTQTPKHLITATGQRVTLRCSPRSGDLSVYWYQQSLDQGLQFLIQYYNGEERAKGNILERFSAQQFPDLHSELNLSSLELGDSALYFCASSATGAADGYTFGSGTRLTVV.

In its sample, this clonotype was seen many times. The chain combines TRBV6-4 with TRBJ2-3; D is ambiguous. The CDR3 length is 14 residues. The V end was cut by 2 bases, the J end by 0 bases, with 6 bases between. Germline assignment: CDR1 MRHNA and CDR2 SNTAGT. The CDR3 DNA is TGTGCCAGCAGTGACGGCTCCAGCACAGATACGCAGTATTTT. This translates into CASSDGSSTDTQYF.

This clonotype was picked up many times. The chain recombines TRBV11-1 with TRBJ2-7; 9 bases agree with TRBD1. Germline CDR1 SGHAT, CDR2 FQDESV (reference sequence). The junction had 5 bases not matched to a gene; V was cut back by 5 bases and J by 3 bases. The CDR3 runs to 14 residues. The CDR3 is CASSIGQGFYEQYF. Here the CDR3 DNA reads TGTGCCAGCAGCATTGGACAGGGGTTCTACGAGCAGTACTTC.

This clonotype was observed a handful of times. This chain connects TRBV12-3 or TRBV12-4 to TRBJ1-1, with 11 bases fitting TRBD1. The ends lost 3 bases at V and 1 base at J; junction bases unmatched: 7. CDR3 length: 17 amino acids. The CDR3: CASSFWTGGYWNTEAFF. CDR3 coding DNA: TGTGCCAGCAGTTTCTGGACAGGGGGCTATTGGAACACTGAAGCTTTCTTT.

This clonotype was detected only a few times. The V call is TRBV7-2, the J call TRBJ1-2; D is unclear. The V gene lost 2 bases and the J gene lost 4 bases, with 8 bases spanning the gap. The CDR3 is 13 amino acids. Looked up from germline, CDR1 is SGHTA and CDR2 is FQGNSA. CDR3: CASSLLGGYGYTF. In DNA form, the CDR3 reads TGTGCCAGCAGCTTACTGGGCGGCTATGGCTACACCTTC.

As concerns this clonotype: With a much larger clone just one base away, this may be a read error. The CDR3 loop reads CASSPFSGKETQYF. The CDR3 DNA is TGTGCCAGCAGCCCTTTCTCAGGGAAAGAGACCCAGTACTTC. This chain links TRBV9 with TRBJ2-5, with D perhaps matching TRBD1 (5 bases). Germline-derived CDR1 and CDR2 are SGDLS and YYNGEE. The V and J ends lost 4 bases and 3 bases respectively, with 13 bases between them. The CDR3 sequence is 14 residues long. Using reference TRBV9 and TRBJ2-5 for the parts outside the CDR3, the full variable domain is DSGVTQTPKHLITATGQRVTLRCSPRSGDLSVYWYQQSLDQGLQFLIQYYNGEERAKGNILERFSAQQFPDLHSELNLSSLELGDSALYFCASSPFSGKETQYFGPGTRLLVL.

This clonotype is a singleton in its sample. This chain joins TRBV7-9 and TRBJ1-1, with 7 bases lining up with TRBD1. The trim removed 6 bases at V and 5 bases at J, leaving 12 bases unmatched. Germline V gives CDR1 SEHNR, CDR2 FQNEAQ (reference sequence). CDR3 length: 15 residues. DNA for the CDR3: TGTGCCAGCAGTCGGGAGCCAGGGGGGGGGACTGAAGCTTTCTTT. Translation gives CASSREPGGGTEAFF. Full variable domain (remainder filled in from reference TRBV7-9 and TRBJ1-1): DTGVSQNPRHKITKRGQNVTFRCDPISEHNRLYWYRQTLGQGPEFLTYFQNEAQLEKSRLLSDRFSAERPKGSFSTLEIQRTEQGDSAMYLCASSREPGGGTEAFFGQGTRLTVV.

This clonotype was seen a handful of times. This sequence joins TRBV20-1 and TRBJ1-1, with no clear D. The V gene's germline CDR1 is DFQATT and CDR2 SNEGSKA (reference sequence). V was trimmed by 2 bases and J by 4 bases, leaving 8 bases between them. The CDR3 covers 12 residues. The CDR3 coding sequence is TGCAGTGCTAGACTCTCGGGCACTGAAGCTTTCTTT. Translated, it gives CSARLSGTEAFF.